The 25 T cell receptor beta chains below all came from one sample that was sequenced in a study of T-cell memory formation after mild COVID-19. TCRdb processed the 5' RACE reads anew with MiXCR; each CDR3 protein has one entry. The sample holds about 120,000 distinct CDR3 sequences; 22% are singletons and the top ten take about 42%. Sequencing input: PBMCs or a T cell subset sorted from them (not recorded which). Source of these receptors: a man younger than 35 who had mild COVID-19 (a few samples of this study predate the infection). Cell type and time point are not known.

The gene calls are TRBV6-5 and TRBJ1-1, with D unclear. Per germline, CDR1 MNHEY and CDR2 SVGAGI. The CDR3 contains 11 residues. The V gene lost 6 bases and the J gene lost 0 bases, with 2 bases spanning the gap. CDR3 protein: CASRVNTEAFF. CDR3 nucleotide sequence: TGTGCCAGCAGGGTGAACACTGAAGCTTTCTTT.

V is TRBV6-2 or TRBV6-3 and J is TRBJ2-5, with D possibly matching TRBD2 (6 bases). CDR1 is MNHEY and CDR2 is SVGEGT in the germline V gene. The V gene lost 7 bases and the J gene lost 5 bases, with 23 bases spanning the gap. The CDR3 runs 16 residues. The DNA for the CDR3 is TGTGCCAGCACCCTCATCGCATCGGGGGACTGGGAGACCCAGTACTTC. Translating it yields CASTLIASGDWETQYF.

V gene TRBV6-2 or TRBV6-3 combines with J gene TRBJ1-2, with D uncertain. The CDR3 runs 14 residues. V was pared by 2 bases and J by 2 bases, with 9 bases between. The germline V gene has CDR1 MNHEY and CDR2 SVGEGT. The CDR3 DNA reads TGTGCCAGCAGTTACCCAACAGAGAACTATGGCTACACCTTC. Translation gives CASSYPTENYGYTF.

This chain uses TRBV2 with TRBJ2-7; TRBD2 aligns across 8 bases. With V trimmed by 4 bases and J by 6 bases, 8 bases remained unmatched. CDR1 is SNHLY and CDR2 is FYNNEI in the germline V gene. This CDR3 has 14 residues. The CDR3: CASSGGLDLLEQYF. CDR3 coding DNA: TGTGCCAGCAGTGGGGGACTAGACCTACTCGAGCAGTACTTC.

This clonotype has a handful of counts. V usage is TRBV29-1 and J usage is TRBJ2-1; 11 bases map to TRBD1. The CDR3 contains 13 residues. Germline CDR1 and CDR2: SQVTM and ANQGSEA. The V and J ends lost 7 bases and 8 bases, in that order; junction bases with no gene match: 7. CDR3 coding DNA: TGCAGCGCCCTTGGACAGGGGGCATATGAGCAGTTCTTC. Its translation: CSALGQGAYEQFF.

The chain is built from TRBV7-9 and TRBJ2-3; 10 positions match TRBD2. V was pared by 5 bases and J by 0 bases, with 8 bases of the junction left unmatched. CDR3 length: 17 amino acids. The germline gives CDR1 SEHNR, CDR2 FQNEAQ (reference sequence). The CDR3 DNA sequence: TGTGCCAGCAGCCCCCTACTAGCGGGGACTAGCACAGATACGCAGTATTTT. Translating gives CASSPLLAGTSTDTQYF.

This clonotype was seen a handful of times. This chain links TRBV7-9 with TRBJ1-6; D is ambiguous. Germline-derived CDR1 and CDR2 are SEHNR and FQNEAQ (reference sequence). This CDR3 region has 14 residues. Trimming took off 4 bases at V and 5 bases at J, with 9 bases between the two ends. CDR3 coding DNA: TGTGCCAGCAGCTCAGGCAGACATAATTCACCCCTCCACTTT. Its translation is CASSSGRHNSPLHF.

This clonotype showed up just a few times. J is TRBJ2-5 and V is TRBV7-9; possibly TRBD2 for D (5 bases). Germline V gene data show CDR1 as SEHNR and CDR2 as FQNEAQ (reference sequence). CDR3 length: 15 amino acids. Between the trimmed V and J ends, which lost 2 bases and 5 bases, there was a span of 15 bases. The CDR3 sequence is CASSLLGPSIETQYF. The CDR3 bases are TGTGCCAGCAGCTTATTAGGCCCTAGCATCGAGACCCAGTACTTC.

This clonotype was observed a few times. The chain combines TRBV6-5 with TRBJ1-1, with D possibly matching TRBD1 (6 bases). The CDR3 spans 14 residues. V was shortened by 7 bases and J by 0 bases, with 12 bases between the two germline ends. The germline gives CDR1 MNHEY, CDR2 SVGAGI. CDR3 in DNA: TGTGCCAGCACCTACGGGGGGCTGAACACTGAAGCTTTCTTT. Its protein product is CASTYGGLNTEAFF.

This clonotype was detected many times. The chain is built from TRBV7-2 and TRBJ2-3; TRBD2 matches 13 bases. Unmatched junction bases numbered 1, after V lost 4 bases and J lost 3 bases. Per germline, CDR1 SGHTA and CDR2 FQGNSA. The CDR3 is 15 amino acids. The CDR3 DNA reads TGTGCCAGCAGCTGGACTAGCGGGGGTACAGATACGCAGTATTTT. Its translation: CASSWTSGGTDTQYF.

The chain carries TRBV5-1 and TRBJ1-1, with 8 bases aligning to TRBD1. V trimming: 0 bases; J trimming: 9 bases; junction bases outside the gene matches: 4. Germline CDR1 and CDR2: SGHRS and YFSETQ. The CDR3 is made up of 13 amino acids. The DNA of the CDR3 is TGCGCCAGCAGCTTGGTGCAGGGGGCAAAAGCTTTCTTT. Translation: CASSLVQGAKAFF. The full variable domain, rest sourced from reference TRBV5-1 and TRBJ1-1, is KAGVTQTPRYLIKTRGQQVTLSCSPISGHRSVSWYQQTPGQGLQFLFEYFSETQRNKGNFPGRFSGRQFSNSRSEMNVSTLELGDSALYLCASSLVQGAKAFFGQGTRLTVV.

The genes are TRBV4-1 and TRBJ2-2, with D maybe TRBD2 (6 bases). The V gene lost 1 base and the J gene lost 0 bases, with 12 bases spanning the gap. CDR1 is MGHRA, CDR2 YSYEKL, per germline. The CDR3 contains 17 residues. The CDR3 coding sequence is TGCGCCAGCAGCCAAGTCGGTCGGGGGACGAACACCGGGGAGCTGTTTTTT. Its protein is CASSQVGRGTNTGELFF.

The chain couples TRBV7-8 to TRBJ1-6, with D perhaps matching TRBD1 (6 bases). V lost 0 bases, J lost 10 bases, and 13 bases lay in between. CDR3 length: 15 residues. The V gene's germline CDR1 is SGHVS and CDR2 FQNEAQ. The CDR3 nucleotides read TGTGCCAGCAGCTTAGCTGTGGGGGGCCGGTCACCCCTCCACTTT. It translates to CASSLAVGGRSPLHF.

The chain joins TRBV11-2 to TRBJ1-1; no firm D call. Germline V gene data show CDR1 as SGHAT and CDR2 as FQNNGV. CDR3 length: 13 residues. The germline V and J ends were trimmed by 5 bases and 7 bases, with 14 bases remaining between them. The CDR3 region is CASSLGHLLEAFF. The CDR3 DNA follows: TGTGCCAGCAGCCTTGGGCATTTGCTTGAAGCTTTCTTT. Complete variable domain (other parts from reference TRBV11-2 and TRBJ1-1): EAGVAQSPRYKIIEKRQSVAFWCNPISGHATLYWYQQILGQGPKLLIQFQNNGVVDDSQLPKDRFSAERLKGVDSTLKIQPAKLEDSAVYLCASSLGHLLEAFFGQGTRLTVV.

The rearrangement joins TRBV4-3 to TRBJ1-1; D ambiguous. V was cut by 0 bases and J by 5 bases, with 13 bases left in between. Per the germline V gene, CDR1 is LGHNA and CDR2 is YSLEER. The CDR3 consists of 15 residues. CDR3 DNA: TGCGCCAGCAGCCAAGATTTTTTGCCGGGGACTGAAGCTTTCTTT. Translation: CASSQDFLPGTEAFF.

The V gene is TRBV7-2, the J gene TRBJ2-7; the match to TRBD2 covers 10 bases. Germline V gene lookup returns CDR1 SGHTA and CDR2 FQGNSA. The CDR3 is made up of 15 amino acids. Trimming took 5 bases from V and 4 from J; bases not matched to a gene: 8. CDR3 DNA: TGTGCCAGCAGCGCAAGGGGACTAGCGAGATACGAGCAGTACTTC. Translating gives CASSARGLARYEQYF.

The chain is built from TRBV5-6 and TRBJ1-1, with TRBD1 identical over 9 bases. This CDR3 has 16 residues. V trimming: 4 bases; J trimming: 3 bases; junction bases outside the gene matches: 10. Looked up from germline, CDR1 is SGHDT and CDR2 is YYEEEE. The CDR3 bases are TGTGCCAGCAGCCCCGGGACAGGGTATTGGTACACTGAAGCTTTCTTT. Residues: CASSPGTGYWYTEAFF.

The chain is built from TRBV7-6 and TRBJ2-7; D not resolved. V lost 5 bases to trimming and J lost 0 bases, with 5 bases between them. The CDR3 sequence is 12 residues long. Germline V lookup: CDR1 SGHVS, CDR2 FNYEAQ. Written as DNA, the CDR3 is TGTGCCAGCAGCCCACTCTCCTACGAGCAGTACTTC. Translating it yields CASSPLSYEQYF.

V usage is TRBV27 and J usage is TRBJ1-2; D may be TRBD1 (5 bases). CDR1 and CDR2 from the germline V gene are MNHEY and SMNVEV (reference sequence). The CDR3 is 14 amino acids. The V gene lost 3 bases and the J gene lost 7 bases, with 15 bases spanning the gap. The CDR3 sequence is CASSFRGPNAGYTF. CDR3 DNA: TGTGCCAGCAGTTTCCGGGGACCTAATGCTGGCTACACCTTC.

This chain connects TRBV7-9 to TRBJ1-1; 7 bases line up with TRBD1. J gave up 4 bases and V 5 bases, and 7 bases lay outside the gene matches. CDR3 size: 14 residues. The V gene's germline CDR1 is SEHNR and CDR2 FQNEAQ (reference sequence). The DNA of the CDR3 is TGTGCCAGCAGCGAGGGGGCAGGGATCACTGAAGCTTTCTTT. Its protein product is CASSEGAGITEAFF.

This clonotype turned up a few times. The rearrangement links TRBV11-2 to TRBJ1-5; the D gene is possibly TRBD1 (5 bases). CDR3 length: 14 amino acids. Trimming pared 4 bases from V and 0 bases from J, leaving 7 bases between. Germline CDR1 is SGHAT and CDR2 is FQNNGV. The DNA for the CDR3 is TGTGCCAGCAGCTCGGGGCTTAGCAATCAGCCCCAGCATTTT. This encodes CASSSGLSNQPQHF.

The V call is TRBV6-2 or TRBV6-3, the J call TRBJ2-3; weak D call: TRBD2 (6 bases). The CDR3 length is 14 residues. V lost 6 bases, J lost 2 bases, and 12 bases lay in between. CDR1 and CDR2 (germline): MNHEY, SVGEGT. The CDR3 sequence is CASSTGEATDTQYF. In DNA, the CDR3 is TGTGCCAGCAGCACCGGGGAGGCCACAGATACGCAGTATTTT.

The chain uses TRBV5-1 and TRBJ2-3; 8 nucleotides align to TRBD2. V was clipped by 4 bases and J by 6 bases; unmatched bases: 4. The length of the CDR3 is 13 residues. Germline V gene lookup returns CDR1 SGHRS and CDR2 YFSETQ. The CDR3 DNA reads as TGCGCCAGCAGCATTAGCGGGGCCGATACGCAGTATTTT. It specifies CASSISGADTQYF.

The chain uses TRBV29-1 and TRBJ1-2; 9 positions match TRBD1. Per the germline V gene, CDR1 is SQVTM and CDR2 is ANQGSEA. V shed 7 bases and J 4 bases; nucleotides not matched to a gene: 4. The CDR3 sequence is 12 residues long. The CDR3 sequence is CSGRQGVYGYTF. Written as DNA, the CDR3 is TGCAGCGGCCGACAGGGGGTCTATGGCTACACCTTC.

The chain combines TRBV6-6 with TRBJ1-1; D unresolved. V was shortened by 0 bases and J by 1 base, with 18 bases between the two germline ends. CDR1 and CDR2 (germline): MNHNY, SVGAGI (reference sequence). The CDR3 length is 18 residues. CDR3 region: CASSYSKGLRGRNTEAFF. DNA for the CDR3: TGTGCCAGCAGTTACTCGAAGGGCTTGCGGGGAAGGAACACTGAAGCTTTCTTT.